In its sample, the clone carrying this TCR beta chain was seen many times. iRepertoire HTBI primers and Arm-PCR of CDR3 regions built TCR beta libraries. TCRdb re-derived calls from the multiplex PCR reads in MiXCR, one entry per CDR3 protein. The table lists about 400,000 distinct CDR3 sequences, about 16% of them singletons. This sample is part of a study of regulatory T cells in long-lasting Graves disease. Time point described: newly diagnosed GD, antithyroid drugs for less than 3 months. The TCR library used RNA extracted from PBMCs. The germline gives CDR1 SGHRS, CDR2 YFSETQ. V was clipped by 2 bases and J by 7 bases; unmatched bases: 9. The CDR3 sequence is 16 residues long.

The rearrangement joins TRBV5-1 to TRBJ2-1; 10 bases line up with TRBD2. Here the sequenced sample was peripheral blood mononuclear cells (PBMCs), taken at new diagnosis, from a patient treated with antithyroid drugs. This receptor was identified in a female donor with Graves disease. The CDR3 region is CASSFDTSGVGNEQFF. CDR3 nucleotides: TGCGCCAGCAGCTTCGACACTAGCGGGGTTGGAAATGAGCAGTTCTTC.